This is a list of T cell receptor beta chains from one sample in a study of blood T cell repertoires in COVID-19. Repertoires were generated with immunoSEQ multiplex PCR, while TCRdb's copy carries only in-frame clones and drops some. Found here are 55,000 to 90,000 clones, 65% to 85% of them singletons; the top ten hold roughly 4.8%. Specimen: peripheral blood. Receptor source: a woman aged 60-70 years with acute or convalescent COVID-19. Both conserved end residues are part of each CDR3. D genes are given only for firm matches. Only part of the rows carry a size: once, few, many, or a class if the clone is expanded.

TRBJ1-2 | TRBV2 | - | - | TGTGCCAGCAGTGAAGGCGGAACAGGGCGCTATGGCTACACCTTC | CASSEGGTGRYGYTF
TRBJ2-5 | TRBV7-9 | - | TRBD1 | TGTGCCAGCAGCCCGGACAGGGTAAAGAAAGAGACCCAGTACTTC | CASSPDRVKKETQYF
TRBJ1-4 | TRBV9 | - | - | TGTGCCAGCAGCTCCACCGGACGGGAAAATGAAAAACTGTTTTTT | CASSSTGRENEKLFF
TRBJ1-1 | TRBV5-4 | - | - | TGTGCCAGCAGCTTGATACAGCACACTGAAGCTTTCTTT | CASSLIQHTEAFF
TRBJ2-1 | TRBV19 | - | - | TGTGCCAGTAGTATAGGAAGGAGGGGGCAGCATGAGCAGTTCTTC | CASSIGRRGQHEQFF
TRBJ1-5 | TRBV19 | - | - | TGTGCCAGTAGTACCCGGGGGGGCCGACAGCCCCAGCATTTT | CASSTRGGRQPQHF
TRBJ2-7 | TRBV6-5 | - | TRBD2 | TGTGCCAGCAGTCCTGGGACTAGCGGTGGAGAGCAGTACTTC | CASSPGTSGGEQYF
TRBJ1-1 | TRBV19 | - | - | TGTGCCAGTAGTCCGCCGGTGAACACTGAAGCTTTCTTT | CASSPPVNTEAFF
TRBJ1-3 | TRBV24-1 | - | - | TGTGCCACCAGAGAGATCGGCAGGTTATTACTCTCTGGAAACACCATATATTTT | CATREIGRLLLSGNTIYF
TRBJ1-6 | TRBV6-1 | - | - | TGTGCCGGGGGGAGGGGTGGAAATTCACCCCTCCACTTT | CAGGRGGNSPLHF
TRBJ2-7 | TRBV5-4 | once | TRBD1 | TGTGCCAGCAGCTTCGGGACAGGGGTCGAGCAGTACTTC | CASSFGTGVEQYF
TRBJ1-2 | TRBV2 | - | TRBD1 | TGTGCCAGCGGGACAGGGACACGGGATGTGGGTGGCTACACCTTC | CASGTGTRDVGGYTF
TRBJ1-2 | TRBV14 | - | - | TGTGCCAGCAGCCCCGACCTAGCAGGCTACTATGGCTACACCTTC | CASSPDLAGYYGYTF
TRBJ1-5 | TRBV7-9 | - | - | TGTGCCAGCAGCCCCGGGGCCCAGGGGCGAAGGGAGCCCCAGCATTTT | CASSPGAQGRREPQHF
TRBJ2-1 | TRBV19 | - | TRBD2 | TGTGCCAGTAGTATCAATCCTGGGGCTAGCGGGGGGGCCCTTAGACCCAATGAGCAGTTCTTC | CASSINPGASGGALRPNEQFF
TRBJ1-5 | TRBV3-1/TRBV3-2 | - | - | TGTGCCAGCAGCCTCCCAGGTGGACAGCCCCAGCATTTT | CASSLPGGQPQHF
TRBJ2-2 | TRBV5-1 | - | TRBD1 | TGCGCCAGCAGCTCAGGGGGAGTTGTCGGGGAGCTGTTTTTT | CASSSGGVVGELFF
TRBJ1-1 | TRBV19 | - | TRBD1 | TGTGCCAGTAGTATAGCAGGGGGGCTCACTGAAGCTTTCTTT | CASSIAGGLTEAFF
TRBJ1-3 | TRBV10-3 | - | - | TGTGCCATCAGAGATTCTAGCTCTGGAAACACCATATATTTT | CAIRDSSSGNTIYF
TRBJ2-2 | TRBV11-3 | once | - | TGTGCCAGCAGCGAGAACCCGGGAATCGGGGAGCTGTTTTTT | CASSENPGIGELFF
TRBJ2-1 | TRBV2 | - | - | TGTGCCAGCAGTGCTGGCTTCCAGACAGGTAAAGGAGGCAATGAGCAGTTCTTC | CASSAGFQTGKGGNEQFF